The clone carrying this T cell receptor (beta chain) was found a few times. The antigen is unknown. The time point is: persistent/refractory GD, antithyroid drugs over 5 years with positive TRAb. PBMCs were the source of the RNA used for TCR sequencing. The sample comes from a study of regulatory T cells in long-lasting Graves disease. V lost 4 bases, J lost 3 bases, and 14 bases stayed unmatched. The CDR3 length is 18 residues. Germline V gene sequence: CDR1 SQVTM, CDR2 ANQGSEA. Whole-study results and caveats: Persistent cases of Graves' showed reduced TCR diversity relative to newly diagnosed patients. With persistent disease, TRBV28, TRBJ1-2 and TRBJ2-5 were the favored segments. What was studied was peripheral blood only, and not thyroid tissue.

For TCR beta, libraries came from iRepertoire HTBI primers and Arm-PCR of CDR3 regions. TCRdb itself ran the multiplex PCR reads through MiXCR, one entry per CDR3 protein. The table shows over 300,000 distinct CDR3 sequences, with around a fifth occurring only once. This clonotype originated in a female donor with Graves disease. The starting material was peripheral blood mononuclear cells (PBMCs), obtained when the disease was refractory, from a patient treated with antithyroid drugs. The V call is TRBV29-1, the J call TRBJ2-2, with TRBD2 matching 10 bases. For the CDR3, the DNA is TGCAGCGTTGTGTCTCCGGCTAGCGGGAGTCTGTACACCGGGGAGCTGTTTTTT. Protein sequence: CSVVSPASGSLYTGELFF.